Presented here are 32 T cell receptor beta chains from one specimen sequenced in a study of blood T cell repertoires in COVID-19. The repertoire was sequenced with immunoSEQ multiplex PCR; TCRdb's copy has only in-frame clones and lacks some. This table has approximately 120,000 clones, approximately 80% appearing once. What was sequenced was peripheral blood. The source is a man aged 40-50 years with active or convalescent COVID-19.

The CDR3 loop is CASSLGASGSYEQYF. In DNA, the CDR3 is TGTGCCAGCAGCTTGGGGGCTAGCGGTTCCTACGAGCAGTACTTC. The genes are TRBV5-6 and TRBJ2-7; TRBD2 aligns across 7 bases. Germline V gene lookup returns CDR1 SGHDT and CDR2 YYEEEE. V gave up 0 bases and J gave up 1 base; unmatched junction bases: 4. The CDR3 has 15 amino acids.

The chain joins TRBV2 to TRBJ1-6, with D uncertain. V shed 5 bases and J shed 2 bases, with 10 bases lying between them. Germline CDR1 is SNHLY and CDR2 is FYNNEI. The CDR3 covers 15 residues. CDR3 sequence reads: CASSPRGAYNSPLHF. For the CDR3, the DNA is TGTGCCAGCAGTCCCAGAGGAGCCTATAATTCACCCCTCCACTTT.

The J gene is TRBJ1-5, the V gene TRBV19, with 7 bases identical to TRBD1. The CDR3 has 15 amino acids. The germline CDR1 and CDR2 sequences are LNHDA and SQIVND (reference sequence). Trimming at V came to 6 bases and at J to 6 bases, leaving 11 bases not matched to a gene. CDR3 nucleotides: TGTGCCAGTAGCGGCCAGGGGGGATTGGGTCAGCCCCAGCATTTT. Translating gives CASSGQGGLGQPQHF. The entire variable domain, with the rest obtained from reference TRBV19 and TRBJ1-5, is as follows: DGGITQSPKYLFRKEGQNVTLSCEQNLNHDAMYWYRQDPGQGLRLIYYSQIVNDFQKGDIAEGYSVSREKKESFPLTVTSAQKNPTAFYLCASSGQGGLGQPQHFGDGTRLSIL.

The chain has TRBV30 and TRBJ2-1; 7 bases are a match to TRBD1. The germline CDR1 and CDR2 sequences are GTSNPN and SVGIG (reference sequence). This CDR3 comprises 15 residues. The junction had 15 bases not matched to a gene; V was cut back by 4 bases and J by 9 bases. CDR3 protein: CAWTEGGRGFGEQFF. The CDR3 bases are TGTGCCTGGACCGAAGGGGGCCGCGGTTTTGGTGAGCAGTTCTTC.

This sequence joins TRBV25-1 and TRBJ1-6; TRBD1 matches at 8 bases. Trimming removed 2 bases from V and 8 bases from J; junction bases left unmatched: 8. The CDR3 runs 16 residues. Germline CDR1 and CDR2: MGHDK and SYGVNS. The CDR3 DNA is TGTGCCAGCAGTGAAGTGAAAGGACAGGGACATTCACCCCTCCACTTT. It encodes CASSEVKGQGHSPLHF.

The V and J genes are TRBV2 and TRBJ2-7; possibly TRBD1 for D (6 bases). Trimming removed 8 bases from V and 4 bases from J, with 12 bases in between. Germline V gene sequence: CDR1 SNHLY, CDR2 FYNNEI. This CDR3 has 12 amino acids. The CDR3 coding sequence is TGTGCCAGCGTCAGGGGAATATACGAGCAGTACTTC. Its translation: CASVRGIYEQYF.

The chain has TRBV29-1 and TRBJ1-2, with D unclear. The germline V gene has CDR1 SQVTM and CDR2 ANQGSEA. Trimming pared 3 bases from V and 1 base from J, leaving 12 bases between. This CDR3 spans 14 amino acids. The CDR3 reads CSVDERQINYGYTF. In DNA form, the CDR3 reads TGCAGCGTTGATGAGAGACAAATTAACTATGGCTACACCTTC.

This chain uses TRBV2 with TRBJ2-7; D may be TRBD2 (6 bases). The CDR3 is 11 amino acids. Germline CDR1 reads SNHLY; CDR2 reads FYNNEI. V was clipped by 10 bases and J by 4 bases, with 11 bases between them. CDR3: CATGGRYEQYF. DNA for the CDR3: TGTGCCACCGGGGGTAGGTACGAGCAGTACTTC.

The chain combines TRBV29-1 with TRBJ1-4, with a weak D call TRBD1 (6 bases). CDR1 SQVTM and CDR2 ANQGSEA come from the germline V gene. Trimming cost V 4 bases and J 8 bases, with 20 bases left between them. CDR3 size: 15 residues. CDR3 sequence: CSVVPRQGLGEKLFF. The CDR3 DNA follows: TGCAGCGTTGTGCCCCGTCAGGGGCTAGGGGAAAAACTGTTTTTT.

The J gene is TRBJ1-5, the V gene TRBV6-2 or TRBV6-3; D not resolved. V was trimmed by 5 bases and J by 3 bases, leaving 8 bases between them. Per the germline V gene, CDR1 is MNHEY and CDR2 is SVGEGT. The CDR3 has 13 residues. The CDR3 coding sequence is TGTGCCAGCAGTACCAACACCAATCAGCCCCAGCATTTT. Translating gives CASSTNTNQPQHF.

This chain connects TRBV2 to TRBJ1-1; the D is unclear. Germline assignment: CDR1 SNHLY and CDR2 FYNNEI. Trimming removed 2 bases at V and 4 bases at J, with 8 bases between. CDR3 size: 13 residues. In nucleotides, the CDR3 is TGTGCCAGCAGTGAATCGGTATCCACTGAAGCTTTCTTT. This gives the protein CASSESVSTEAFF.

The chain couples TRBV11-2 to TRBJ2-5, with D tentatively TRBD1 (5 bases). The length of the CDR3 is 11 residues. The V end was cut by 9 bases, the J end by 4 bases, with 9 bases between. Germline loops: CDR1 SGHAT, CDR2 FQNNGV. CDR3 residues: CASSRGETQYF. CDR3 coding DNA: TGTGCCAGTTCAAGGGGAGAGACCCAGTACTTC.

There are a few counts of this clone. V gene TRBV2 combines with J gene TRBJ2-7, with 10 bases matching TRBD2. V gave up 5 bases and J gave up 1 base; unmatched junction bases: 8. CDR3 length equals 16 residues. Germline CDR1 and CDR2: SNHLY and FYNNEI. CDR3 sequence reads: CASSSSGLAVSYEQYF. The CDR3 region has the DNA TGTGCCAGCAGTTCCTCCGGACTAGCGGTTTCCTACGAGCAGTACTTC.

The chain links TRBV6-5 to TRBJ2-2, with 8 nucleotides matching TRBD1. After removal of 5 bases from V and 9 bases from J, the junction contained 8 bases not matched to a gene. Germline V gene data show CDR1 as MNHEY and CDR2 as SVGAGI. The CDR3 is made up of 14 amino acids. CDR3 coding DNA: TGTGCCAGCAGTCCCCTGGGCAGGGGGCGGGAGCTGTTTTTT. The encoded protein is CASSPLGRGRELFF.

This clone was observed a few times. V is TRBV5-5 and J is TRBJ1-3; D is undetermined. The CDR3 runs 15 residues. V was shortened by 0 bases and J by 4 bases, with 11 bases between the two germline ends. CDR1 and CDR2 (germline): SGHKS, YYEKEE (reference sequence). CDR3 loop: CASSLGPGSGNTIYF. In nucleotides, the CDR3 is TGTGCCAGCAGCTTGGGTCCGGGTTCGGGAAACACCATATATTTT.

This rearrangement joins TRBV5-6 to TRBJ2-2; TRBD2 is a possible D gene (6 bases). Trimming removed 8 bases from V and 3 bases from J, with 17 bases in between. This CDR3 has 15 amino acids. Germline V CDR1 and CDR2: SGHDT, YYEEEE. CDR3 region: CASYPGLADTGELFF. The DNA for the CDR3 is TGTGCCAGTTACCCGGGACTCGCTGACACCGGGGAGCTGTTTTTT.

This clone was recorded at least ten times. The chain links TRBV10-1 to TRBJ2-7; TRBD1 matches 10 bases. This CDR3 contains 12 residues. Trimming removed 8 bases from V and 8 bases from J; junction bases left unmatched: 6. Germline values: CDR1 WNHNN, CDR2 SYGVQD (reference sequence). CDR3 residues: CASGDRGKKQYF. In DNA, the CDR3 is TGCGCCAGCGGGGACAGGGGTAAAAAGCAGTACTTC.

This clone showed up just a few times. The chain links TRBV10-3 to TRBJ1-1; D ambiguous. The CDR3 runs to 13 residues. CDR1 and CDR2 (germline): ENHRY, SYGVKD. The V end was cut by 7 bases, the J end by 1 base, with 10 bases between. CDR3 nucleotide sequence: TGTGCCATCAAAGGCGGTAAGAACACTGAAGCTTTCTTT. Residues: CAIKGGKNTEAFF.

The rearrangement links TRBV11-3 to TRBJ1-2; no definite D call. Germline assignment: CDR1 SGHNT and CDR2 YENEEA. The ends were cut back, 2 bases at V and 1 base at J, with 8 bases in the middle. The CDR3 runs to 14 residues. The CDR3 spells CASSLTRLNYGYTF. CDR3 in DNA: TGTGCCAGCAGCTTAACACGACTTAACTATGGCTACACCTTC.

The V gene is TRBV19, the J gene TRBJ1-3; D unclear. Looked up from germline, CDR1 is LNHDA and CDR2 is SQIVND (reference sequence). V was cut by 6 bases and J by 0 bases, with 12 bases left in between. The CDR3 length is 15 residues. CDR3 residues: CASSPTGFSGNTIYF. The DNA for the CDR3 is TGTGCCAGTAGCCCGACGGGGTTCTCTGGAAACACCATATATTTT.

In DNA, the CDR3 is TGTGCCAGCAGCGACGACAGGAAGAGCAACACCGGGGAGCTGTTTTTT. Residues: CASSDDRKSNTGELFF. The gene calls are TRBV7-2 and TRBJ2-2; tentative D call: TRBD1 (6 bases). In germline, CDR1 is SGHTA, CDR2 FQGNSA. CDR3 length: 16 residues. Trimming removed 5 bases from V and 2 bases from J, with 15 bases in between.

This clone was observed once. V usage is TRBV5-6 and J usage is TRBJ2-1; TRBD1 might be the D (5 bases). CDR3 length equals 14 residues. With 2 bases removed from V and 10 bases from J, the gap between germline ends came to 16 bases. Germline V gene data show CDR1 as SGHDT and CDR2 as YYEEEE. The CDR3, as DNA: TGTGCCAGCAGCTTAGGACATACTCGGTGGGAGCAGTTCTTC. Its protein is CASSLGHTRWEQFF.

This sequence joins TRBV28 and TRBJ1-3, with a tentative D call TRBD1 (5 bases). Germline V lookup: CDR1 MDHEN, CDR2 SYDVKM. Deletions cut 8 bases from V and 1 base from J, with 24 bases between. The CDR3 contains 18 residues. CDR3 protein: CASHGAGFFSWSGNTIYF. For the CDR3, the DNA is TGTGCCAGCCACGGTGCAGGGTTTTTTTCCTGGTCTGGAAACACCATATATTTT. Together with reference TRBV28 and TRBJ1-3, the CDR3 gives the full variable domain: DVKVTQSSRYLVKRTGEKVFLECVQDMDHENMFWYRQDPGLGLRLIYFSYDVKMKEKGDIPEGYSVSREKKERFSLILESASTNQTSMYLCASHGAGFFSWSGNTIYFGEGSWLTVV.

This sequence joins TRBV19 and TRBJ1-1; D may be TRBD1 (5 bases). The ends were cut back, 8 bases at V and 2 bases at J, with 9 bases in the middle. Per the germline V gene, CDR1 is LNHDA and CDR2 is SQIVND (reference sequence). This CDR3 is built from 12 residues. CDR3 bases: TGTGCCAGTGGGGCGGCCAACACTGAAGCTTTCTTT. This gives the protein CASGAANTEAFF.

This rearrangement joins TRBV24-1 to TRBJ2-1; TRBD1 agrees at 12 bases. The germline gives CDR1 KGHDR, CDR2 SFDVKD. J gave up 5 bases and V 3 bases, and 4 bases lay outside the gene matches. The CDR3 is 16 residues long. The CDR3 spells CATSDLGQGADNEQFF. The CDR3 DNA reads TGTGCCACCAGTGATCTGGGACAGGGGGCGGACAATGAGCAGTTCTTC.

The V call is TRBV2, the J call TRBJ2-3; D call uncertain. V lost 7 bases and J 4 bases, leaving 12 bases between the germline ends. The CDR3 length is 13 residues. Germline-derived CDR1 and CDR2 are SNHLY and FYNNEI. The CDR3 DNA is TGTGCCAGCAAGTGGAGCGACCCAGATACGCAGTATTTT. It encodes CASKWSDPDTQYF.

Only one count was recorded for this clone. The gene calls are TRBV18 and TRBJ1-1; D possibly corresponds to TRBD1 (5 bases). V gave up 4 bases and J gave up 3 bases, with 24 bases separating them. CDR1 is KGHSH and CDR2 is LQKENI in the germline V gene. This CDR3 has 18 residues. CDR3 in DNA: TGTGCCAGCTCACATGTAGGGAACACCCAGGGTGTGGACACTGAAGCTTTCTTT. This translates into CASSHVGNTQGVDTEAFF.

The gene calls are TRBV27 and TRBJ2-3; 7 nucleotides line up with TRBD1. In germline, CDR1 is MNHEY, CDR2 SMNVEV (reference sequence). The CDR3 spans 15 residues. V lost 5 bases, J lost 3 bases, and 8 bases stayed unmatched. This chain's CDR3 is CASSRPTGLTDTQYF. The CDR3 region has the DNA TGTGCCAGCAGTCGCCCGACAGGGTTAACAGATACGCAGTATTTT.

The V call is TRBV9, the J call TRBJ1-3, with D uncertain. V was cut by 0 bases and J by 5 bases, with 15 bases left in between. The germline V gene encodes CDR1 SGDLS and CDR2 YYNGEE. The CDR3 is 16 residues long. The CDR3 loop is CASSVEARRIRNTIYF. The CDR3 DNA follows: TGTGCCAGCAGCGTAGAGGCACGGAGGATCCGAAACACCATATATTTT. Drawing the rest from reference TRBV9 and TRBJ1-3, the complete variable domain is DSGVTQTPKHLITATGQRVTLRCSPRSGDLSVYWYQQSLDQGLQFLIQYYNGEERAKGNILERFSAQQFPDLHSELNLSSLELGDSALYFCASSVEARRIRNTIYFGEGSWLTVV.

The chain is built from TRBV2 and TRBJ2-1, with D tentatively TRBD2 (6 bases). Germline CDR1 is SNHLY and CDR2 is FYNNEI. Trimming pared 6 bases from V and 7 bases from J, leaving 10 bases between. CDR3 length: 12 amino acids. The CDR3 region has the DNA TGTGCCAGCAGGCTGAGCGGGAATGAGCAGTTCTTC. It encodes CASRLSGNEQFF. Full variable domain (missing parts from reference TRBV2 and TRBJ2-1): EPEVTQTPSHQVTQMGQEVILRCVPISNHLYFYWYRQILGQKVEFLVSFYNNEISEKSEIFDDQFSVERPDGSNFTLKIRSTKLEDSAMYFCASRLSGNEQFFGPGTRLTVL.

The chain has TRBV7-8 and TRBJ2-3; D gene ambiguous. Germline values: CDR1 SGHVS, CDR2 FQNEAQ. Trimming took off 8 bases at V and 0 bases at J, with 18 bases between the two ends. This CDR3 is built from 16 residues. CDR3 DNA: TGTGCCAGCGCAGCCGGAGAGGCCCTTAGCACAGATACGCAGTATTTT. Protein: CASAAGEALSTDTQYF.

For the CDR3, the DNA is TGTGCTAGTGGCCCGGGCCCTCTCCCGAACAGGGGTCGGAGCCCGGCTGGGCAGCCCCAGCATTTT. Translation: CASGPGPLPNRGRSPAGQPQHF. The chain couples TRBV12-5 to TRBJ1-5, with 7 bases lining up with TRBD1. After removal of 6 bases from V and 7 bases from J, the junction contained 33 bases not matched to a gene. Germline-derived CDR1 and CDR2 are LGHNT and FRNRAP. The CDR3 loop spans 22 amino acids.